The 29 T cell receptor beta chains below all came from one sample that was sequenced in a study of CD8 T cells in ankylosing spondylitis (dated by TCRdb to about 2017). Library preparation was by 5' RACE. The sample was run on an Illumina HiSeq 2500. Clones were called with MiXCR by TCRdb after fastp trimmed the public reads at Q25, and only in-frame beta chains were retained. CDR3 protein sequences are deduplicated, and each keeps its most common genes and DNA. This sample holds 200,000 to 250,000 distinct CDR3 sequences; roughly 18% were observed only once. More than 40% of the sample belongs to the ten largest clones. These TCRs' antigens remain unknown. The paper as a whole reports these results and caveats: Blood from ankylosing spondylitis patients appeared to be characterized by a TCR beta motif composed of 7 to 9 highly homologous amino acid variants.

The sample consisted of blood, either unsorted or a sorted T cell fraction (not recorded which). All receptors come from a male donor with ankylosing spondylitis.

The CDR3 DNA follows: TGTGCCAGCAGTCGGACTACAGGGTTCGATGAGCAGTTCTTC. This encodes CASSRTTGFDEQFF. This sequence joins TRBV27 and TRBJ2-1; D tentatively reads TRBD1 or TRBD2 (6 bases each). Germline loops: CDR1 MNHEY, CDR2 SMNVEV (reference sequence). V lost 5 bases and J lost 8, with 16 bases in between. The CDR3 runs 14 residues.

The chain employs TRBV20-1 and TRBJ1-5; D is unresolved. The V end was cut by 6 bases, the J end by 0 bases, with 9 bases between. The germline gives CDR1 DFQATT, CDR2 SNEGSKA (reference sequence). The CDR3 spans 13 residues. CDR3 sequence: CSAAVDSNQPQHF. The CDR3 coding sequence is TGCAGTGCCGCGGTAGATAGCAATCAGCCCCAGCATTTT.

This clonotype was picked up a small number of times. The V gene is TRBV9, the J gene TRBJ2-3; maybe TRBD2 (5 bases). Germline lookup yields CDR1 SGDLS and CDR2 YYNGEE. The CDR3 consists of 16 residues. Trimming shortened V by 3 bases and J by 7 bases, and 21 bases separated the two germline ends. This CDR3 reads CASSAAIEGLMNTQYF. In DNA form, the CDR3 reads TGTGCCAGCAGCGCGGCCATCGAGGGCCTCATGAATACGCAGTATTTT.

At least ten counts were recorded for this clonotype. The chain carries TRBV5-1 and TRBJ2-7; D is possibly TRBD2 (6 bases). V was shortened by 4 bases and J by 1 base, with 9 bases between the two germline ends. CDR1 is SGHRS, CDR2 YFSETQ, per germline. The CDR3 runs to 13 residues. CDR3 amino acids: CASSLTSSYEQYF. CDR3 nucleotide sequence: TGCGCCAGCAGCCTGACTAGTTCCTACGAGCAGTACTTC.

This clonotype showed up many times. This rearrangement joins TRBV4-3 to TRBJ2-7, with D perhaps matching TRBD1 (5 bases). V was pared by 0 bases and J by 4 bases, with 16 bases between. Per germline, CDR1 LGHNA and CDR2 YSLEER. This CDR3 contains 16 residues. The DNA for the CDR3 is TGCGCCAGCAGCCAAGAGAATGATGTCAGGGTATACGAGCAGTACTTC. Amino acid sequence: CASSQENDVRVYEQYF.

The chain has TRBV7-8 and TRBJ1-1; D not certain. The CDR3 is made up of 12 amino acids. Germline V gives CDR1 SGHVS, CDR2 FQNEAQ. The V and J ends lost 7 bases and 6 bases respectively, with 12 bases between them. CDR3 sequence: CASTLSPPEAFF. CDR3 sequence (DNA): TGTGCCAGCACCCTTAGCCCCCCTGAAGCTTTCTTT. Together with reference TRBV7-8 and TRBJ1-1, the CDR3 gives the full variable domain: GAGVSQSPRYKVAKRGQDVALRCDPISGHVSLFWYQQALGQGPEFLTYFQNEAQLDKSGLPSDRFFAERPEGSVSTLKIQRTQQEDSAVYLCASTLSPPEAFFGQGTRLTVV.

The chain couples TRBV3-1 to TRBJ1-2; the D gene is possibly TRBD1 (6 bases). V shed 0 bases and J shed 1 base, with 15 bases lying between them. The CDR3 totals 17 residues. Looked up from germline, CDR1 is LGHDT and CDR2 is YNNKEL (reference sequence). The CDR3 loop reads CASSQDLRDTYNYGYTF. CDR3 nucleotides: TGTGCCAGCAGCCAAGATCTTCGGGACACCTATAACTATGGCTACACCTTC.

This clonotype has more than one count but fewer than ten. The chain combines TRBV6-1 with TRBJ1-5, with 8 positions matching TRBD1. The CDR3 spans 14 residues. V trimming: 6 bases; J trimming: 4 bases; junction bases outside the gene matches: 5. Looked up from germline, CDR1 is MNHNS and CDR2 is SASEGT. The CDR3 sequence is CASSPGQANQPQHF. CDR3 coding DNA: TGTGCCAGCAGCCCGGGACAGGCAAATCAGCCCCAGCATTTT.

This chain joins TRBV6-2 or TRBV6-3 and TRBJ2-2, with TRBD2 as a possible D gene (6 bases). The CDR3 covers 12 residues. The ends were cut back, 10 bases at V and 6 bases at J, with 12 bases in the middle. The germline CDR1 and CDR2 sequences are MNHEY and SVGEGT. For the CDR3, the DNA is TGTGCCACTCGACTAGTGTCCGGGGAGCTGTTTTTT. Translation: CATRLVSGELFF.

The J gene is TRBJ2-5, the V gene TRBV20-1, with a possible D match to TRBD1 (5 bases). CDR3 length: 15 amino acids. Germline V gene data show CDR1 as DFQATT and CDR2 as SNEGSKA (reference sequence). Trimming took 0 bases from V and 1 from J, leaving 12 bases between them. CDR3 sequence reads: CSARDIQEIQETQYF. As DNA, the CDR3 is TGCAGTGCTAGAGATATACAGGAGATCCAAGAGACCCAGTACTTC.

The rearrangement uses TRBV11-2 and TRBJ1-1, with 7 bases matching TRBD1. Germline loops: CDR1 SGHAT, CDR2 FQNNGV. Trimming at V came to 5 bases and at J to 3 bases, leaving 6 bases not matched to a gene. The length of the CDR3 is 14 residues. The CDR3 coding sequence is TGTGCCAGCAGCCACAGGGGTTGGGACACTGAAGCTTTCTTT. This gives the protein CASSHRGWDTEAFF. Drawing the rest from reference TRBV11-2 and TRBJ1-1, the complete variable domain is EAGVAQSPRYKIIEKRQSVAFWCNPISGHATLYWYQQILGQGPKLLIQFQNNGVVDDSQLPKDRFSAERLKGVDSTLKIQPAKLEDSAVYLCASSHRGWDTEAFFGQGTRLTVV.

This clonotype was detected many times. J is TRBJ2-2 and V is TRBV6-1, with 8 positions matching TRBD2. The germline V gene has CDR1 MNHNS and CDR2 SASEGT. V trimming: 5 bases; J trimming: 5 bases; junction bases outside the gene matches: 10. This CDR3 spans 16 amino acids. The CDR3 DNA reads TGTGCCAGCAGTCCCCTTCGGGGGGGGAGTACCGGGGAGCTGTTTTTT. Translated: CASSPLRGGSTGELFF.

The V call is TRBV6-1, the J call TRBJ2-7; TRBD2 matches at 8 bases. V lost 6 bases and J lost 0; bases outside the gene matches: 10. Germline CDR1 and CDR2: MNHNS and SASEGT. The CDR3 length is 16 residues. As DNA, the CDR3 is TGTGCCAGCAGCCCTCAGGTAGCGGGACCCTCCTACGAGCAGTACTTC. It specifies CASSPQVAGPSYEQYF.

The CDR3 DNA reads TGTGCCAGCAGACCGGGACCGTCCCCCACAGATACGCAGTATTTT. Translated, it gives CASRPGPSPTDTQYF. V and J are TRBV6-2 or TRBV6-3 and TRBJ2-3; the D call may be TRBD1 or TRBD2 (5 bases each). This CDR3 is built from 15 residues. V lost 6 bases and J 2 bases, leaving 15 bases between the germline ends. Looked up from germline, CDR1 is MNHEY and CDR2 is SVGEGT.

This clonotype turned up a few times. CDR3: CASSFLAGVPGANVLTF. CDR3 DNA sequence: TGTGCCAGCAGCTTCCTAGCGGGAGTTCCCGGGGCCAACGTCCTGACTTTC. The gene calls are TRBV5-6 and TRBJ2-6, with TRBD2 matching 10 bases. The length of the CDR3 is 17 residues. Looked up from germline, CDR1 is SGHDT and CDR2 is YYEEEE. With V trimmed by 2 bases and J by 4 bases, 6 bases remained unmatched.

The chain carries TRBV6-1 and TRBJ2-1; 10 nucleotides match TRBD2. Germline CDR1 MNHNS, CDR2 SASEGT. V was pared by 6 bases and J by 8 bases, with 4 bases of the junction left unmatched. The CDR3 consists of 13 residues. The CDR3 protein is CASRGTSAHEQFF. Written as DNA, the CDR3 is TGTGCCAGCAGAGGGACTAGCGCCCATGAGCAGTTCTTC.

The V gene is TRBV28, the J gene TRBJ2-3; 15 bases fit TRBD2. The CDR3 is 17 residues long. V lost 6 bases, J lost 0 bases, and 4 bases stayed unmatched. CDR1 is MDHEN and CDR2 is SYDVKM in the germline V gene. CDR3 bases: TGTGCCAGCAGAGGACTAGCGGGAGGGCCTAGCACAGATACGCAGTATTTT. Residues: CASRGLAGGPSTDTQYF.

The genes are TRBV7-8 and TRBJ2-3, with TRBD2 identical over 10 bases. This CDR3 region has 18 residues. Trimming cost V 5 bases and J 2 bases; bases outside gene matches: 13. Germline loops: CDR1 SGHVS, CDR2 FQNEAQ. CDR3 sequence: CASSSPGLADKLTDTQYF. CDR3 nucleotide sequence: TGTGCCAGCAGCAGCCCCGGACTAGCGGACAAGCTCACAGATACGCAGTATTTT.

This clonotype came up a few times. The gene calls are TRBV11-2 and TRBJ2-5; TRBD1 matches 10 bases. The CDR3 has 16 amino acids. CDR1 and CDR2 (germline): SGHAT, FQNNGV. V gave up 0 bases and J gave up 5 bases; unmatched junction bases: 6. The CDR3 coding sequence is TGTGCCAGCAGCTTAGATCGACAGGGGGCAACGGAGACCCAGTACTTC. It yields the protein CASSLDRQGATETQYF.

This clonotype was detected many times. The V call is TRBV29-1, the J call TRBJ2-2; 8 bases line up with TRBD2. J gave up 5 bases and V 4 bases, and 9 bases lay outside the gene matches. This CDR3 comprises 15 residues. Germline CDR1 is SQVTM and CDR2 is ANQGSEA. DNA for the CDR3: TGCAGCGTTGGAAAAGCGGGAGTAGAAACCGGGGAGCTGTTTTTT. Its translation is CSVGKAGVETGELFF.

This chain links TRBV20-1 with TRBJ2-1; D gene uncertain. This CDR3 spans 9 amino acids. The germline gives CDR1 DFQATT, CDR2 SNEGSKA (reference sequence). V lost 0 bases to trimming and J lost 13 bases, with 4 bases between them. The CDR3 DNA is TGCAGTGCTAGAGATCCCCAGTTCTTC. It is translated as CSARDPQFF.

This chain connects TRBV4-2 to TRBJ1-5; D might be TRBD1 (5 bases). Germline V lookup: CDR1 LGHNA, CDR2 YNFKEQ. The V gene lost 0 bases and the J gene lost 0 bases, with 6 bases spanning the gap. This CDR3 is built from 15 residues. CDR3 nucleotides: TGTGCCAGCAGCCAAGAAGACAGTAGCAATCAGCCCCAGCATTTT. Its protein is CASSQEDSSNQPQHF.

The chain has TRBV21-1 and TRBJ2-2; the table's TRBD2 call for D was not verified on the DNA. TRBV21-1 is given as a pseudogene. The CDR3 totals 17 residues. The CDR3 here is CASNPGLAGVSPGELFF. The CDR3 DNA follows: TGTGCCAGCAACCCGGGGCTAGCGGGAGTCTCACCCGGGGAGCTGTTTTTT.

This clonotype was counted between two and nine times. The CDR3 region is CATSDLSGLATGELFF. In DNA, the CDR3 is TGTGCCACCAGTGATTTGTCAGGGTTAGCCACCGGGGAGCTGTTTTTT. The gene calls are TRBV24-1 and TRBJ2-2; D might be TRBD1 (5 bases). The V gene lost 0 bases and the J gene lost 4 bases, with 11 bases spanning the gap. The CDR3 length is 16 residues. Germline V CDR1 and CDR2: KGHDR, SFDVKD.

The rearrangement links TRBV15 to TRBJ2-7, with TRBD2 identical over 7 bases. Germline V gene lookup returns CDR1 LNHNV and CDR2 YYDKDF (reference sequence). V gave up 0 bases and J gave up 3 bases; unmatched junction bases: 11. The CDR3 is 17 amino acids. The CDR3 spells CATSRDLGGPLYYEQYF. In nucleotides, the CDR3 is TGTGCCACCAGCAGAGATTTGGGAGGGCCTCTTTACTACGAGCAGTACTTC. The full variable domain, completed using reference TRBV15 and TRBJ2-7, is DAMVIQNPRYQVTQFGKPVTLSCSQTLNHNVMYWYQQKSSQAPKLLFHYYDKDFNNEADTPDNFQSRRPNTSFCFLDIRSPGLGDTAMYLCATSRDLGGPLYYEQYFGPGTRLTVT.

The chain has TRBV9 and TRBJ2-6; D remains ambiguous. V gave up 6 bases and J gave up 4 bases, with 11 bases separating them. The CDR3 spans 14 residues. The germline V gene has CDR1 SGDLS and CDR2 YYNGEE. CDR3 residues: CASTEHPGANVLTF. In nucleotides, the CDR3 is TGTGCCAGCACCGAGCACCCCGGGGCCAACGTCCTGACTTTC.

This clonotype occurred a few times. J is TRBJ2-3 and V is TRBV7-9, with TRBD2 matching 14 bases. CDR1 is SEHNR and CDR2 is FQNEAQ in the germline V gene (reference sequence). The CDR3 consists of 17 residues. Trimming took 5 bases from V and 4 from J; bases not matched to a gene: 8. The DNA of the CDR3 is TGTGCCAGCAGCGAGGGACTAGCGGGAGAGTGGGCAGATACGCAGTATTTT. It codes for CASSEGLAGEWADTQYF.

The chain recombines TRBV5-6 with TRBJ1-2; D is ambiguous. The germline V and J ends were trimmed by 0 bases and 0 bases, with 9 bases remaining between them. This CDR3 is 15 amino acids long. Germline V gives CDR1 SGHDT, CDR2 YYEEEE. CDR3 sequence (DNA): TGTGCCAGCAGCTTGGATTCCACTTCTAACTATGGCTACACCTTC. Residues: CASSLDSTSNYGYTF.

V is TRBV28 and J is TRBJ2-7; maybe TRBD2 (6 bases). Germline V lookup: CDR1 MDHEN, CDR2 SYDVKM. The CDR3 sequence is 15 residues long. Trimming removed 5 bases from V and 2 bases from J, with 16 bases in between. The chain's CDR3 is CASSGRRGATYEQYF. The CDR3, as DNA: TGTGCCAGCAGTGGGCGGAGGGGCGCAACCTACGAGCAGTACTTC.